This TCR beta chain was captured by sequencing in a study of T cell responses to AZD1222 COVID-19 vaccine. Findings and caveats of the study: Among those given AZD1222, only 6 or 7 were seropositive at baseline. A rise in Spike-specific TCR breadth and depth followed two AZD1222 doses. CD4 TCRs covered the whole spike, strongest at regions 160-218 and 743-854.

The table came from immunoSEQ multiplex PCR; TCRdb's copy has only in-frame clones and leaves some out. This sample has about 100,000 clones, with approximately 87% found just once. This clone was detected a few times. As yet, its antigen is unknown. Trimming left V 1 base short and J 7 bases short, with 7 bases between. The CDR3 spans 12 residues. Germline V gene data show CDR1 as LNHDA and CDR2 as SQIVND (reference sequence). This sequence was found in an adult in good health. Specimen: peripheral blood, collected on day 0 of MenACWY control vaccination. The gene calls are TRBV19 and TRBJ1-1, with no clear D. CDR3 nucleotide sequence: TGTGCCAGTAGTATAGGAGGGAATGAAGCTTTCTTT. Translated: CASSIGGNEAFF.